This passage covers 27 T cell receptor beta chains from one sample sequenced in a study of T cell repertoires in cytomegalovirus infection. These TCRs are of unknown antigen specificity. A single record per CDR3 protein comes from TCRdb applying MiXCR to the reads. The table includes around 540,000 distinct CDR3 sequences, roughly 34% detected once. The sequenced sample was cultured PBMCs, obtained from culture after CMV antigen stimulation. These receptors were collected from a human donor in good health (CMV status not recorded). Some clones in this sample may be carry-over from other donors' samples.

The chain combines TRBV2 with TRBJ1-2; the match to TRBD1 covers 7 bases. Germline CDR1 and CDR2: SNHLY and FYNNEI. The CDR3 totals 10 residues. V lost 5 bases to trimming and J lost 14 bases; unmatched junction nucleotides: 5. The CDR3 loop reads CASSTGVVTF. For the CDR3, the DNA is TGTGCCAGCAGTACAGGGGTAGTAACCTTC.

This chain connects TRBV28 to TRBJ1-1; 8 positions agree with TRBD1. The V and J ends lost 8 bases and 1 base, in that order; junction bases with no gene match: 3. This CDR3 comprises 13 residues. Germline V lookup: CDR1 MDHEN, CDR2 SYDVKM. The CDR3 nucleotides read TGTGCCAGCGTGACAGGGGCGAACACTGAAGCTTTCTTT. Protein product: CASVTGANTEAFF.

V is TRBV29-1 and J is TRBJ2-7; TRBD1 might be the D (6 bases). The germline V gene encodes CDR1 SQVTM and CDR2 ANQGSEA. This CDR3 spans 11 amino acids. V was shortened by 6 bases and J by 5 bases, with 11 bases between the two germline ends. In DNA, the CDR3 is TGCAGCGTCGTTACAGGGAACGAGCAGTACGTC. It codes for CSVVTGNEQYV.

The sample holds a few counts of this clonotype. The V call is TRBV7-2, the J call TRBJ1-1; 8 nucleotides line up with TRBD1. The CDR3 sequence is 15 residues long. Trimming removed 1 base from V and 8 bases from J; junction bases left unmatched: 9. Germline CDR1 and CDR2: SGHTA and FQGNSA. This chain's CDR3 is CASSLGQGARKEAFF. CDR3 nucleotides: TGTGCCAGCAGCTTAGGTCAGGGGGCCCGAAAAGAAGCTTTCTTT.

The chain uses TRBV18 and TRBJ2-5; no clear D gene. The CDR3 covers 16 residues. Germline V gene lookup returns CDR1 KGHSH and CDR2 LQKENI. Trimming removed 2 bases from V and 0 bases from J, with 13 bases in between. In DNA form, the CDR3 reads TGTGCCAGCTCACCAGACACGACCAAGTACCAAGAGACCCAGTACTTC. Its translation is CASSPDTTKYQETQYF.

The genes are TRBV28 and TRBJ2-1; 7 bases agree with TRBD2. The CDR3 totals 17 residues. V trimming: 2 bases; J trimming: 6 bases; junction bases outside the gene matches: 13. CDR1 is MDHEN, CDR2 SYDVKM, per germline. The CDR3 nucleotides read TGTGCCAGCAGTTTAGGGACTATCGGGAGTTCACTCAATGAGCAGTTCTTC. Amino acid sequence: CASSLGTIGSSLNEQFF.

This clonotype was seen only a few times. This chain joins TRBV27 and TRBJ1-1; a possible D gene is TRBD1 (5 bases). The CDR3 loop spans 15 amino acids. V gave up 6 bases and J gave up 4 bases, with 18 bases separating them. CDR1 is MNHEY and CDR2 is SMNVEV in the germline V gene (reference sequence). CDR3 in amino acids: CASRRTPERGTEAFF. As DNA, the CDR3 is TGTGCCAGCAGACGGACCCCGGAGAGGGGCACTGAAGCTTTCTTT.

This chain uses TRBV20-1 with TRBJ2-3; the D gene is possibly TRBD2 (6 bases). The CDR3 spans 16 residues. From germline, CDR1 is DFQATT and CDR2 SNEGSKA (reference sequence). The ends were cut back, 1 base at V and 4 bases at J, with 18 bases in the middle. The CDR3, as DNA: TGCAGTGCTAGAGGGGGCTTGGGGACTGGAGCAGATACGCAGTATTTT. Its protein product is CSARGGLGTGADTQYF.

This clonotype came up a few times. The CDR3, as DNA: TGTGCCAGCAGCCGAGGGACAGGGAACTACGAGCAGTACTTC. Translated: CASSRGTGNYEQYF. The chain carries TRBV7-2 and TRBJ2-7, with TRBD1 matching 9 bases. CDR3 length: 14 residues. The germline V gene has CDR1 SGHTA and CDR2 FQGNSA. Trimming took 5 bases from V and 3 from J; bases not matched to a gene: 5.

In nucleotides, the CDR3 is TGTGCCAGTAGTATCGGGACCGGGACAGTAAACCAAGAGACCCAGTACTTC. It specifies CASSIGTGTVNQETQYF. The chain has TRBV19 and TRBJ2-5, with 7 bases that match TRBD1. Germline values: CDR1 LNHDA, CDR2 SQIVND (reference sequence). The CDR3 covers 17 residues. V lost 3 bases, J lost 0 bases, and 10 bases stayed unmatched.

This rearrangement joins TRBV6-1 to TRBJ1-1; 9 positions agree with TRBD1. CDR1 and CDR2 from the germline V gene are MNHNS and SASEGT. This CDR3 has 12 amino acids. J gave up 10 bases and V 8 bases, and 8 bases lay outside the gene matches. The CDR3 here is CASDRDRGVAFF. In DNA, the CDR3 is TGTGCCAGCGACCGAGACAGGGGGGTAGCTTTCTTT.

This clonotype has just a few counts. The CDR3 region has the DNA TGTGCCAGCAGTTTAGCGCTACAGGGAGGGACCGGGGAGCTGTTTTTT. This sequence encodes CASSLALQGGTGELFF. The gene calls are TRBV12-3 or TRBV12-4 and TRBJ2-2; a weak D match, TRBD2 (7 bases). V gave up 0 bases and J gave up 5 bases, with 13 bases separating them. The CDR3 spans 16 residues.

The table lists this clonotype with many counts. The J gene is TRBJ2-7, the V gene TRBV2, with D perhaps TRBD1 or TRBD2 (5 bases each). Trimming stripped 1 base from V and 4 bases from J, with 11 bases between. This CDR3 is built from 14 residues. The germline gives CDR1 SNHLY, CDR2 FYNNEI. The CDR3 nucleotides read TGTGCCAGCAGTGAAGGGGGTGGGGGATACGAGCAGTACGTC. Translation gives CASSEGGGGYEQYV.

The rearrangement uses TRBV7-8 and TRBJ1-2; D call uncertain. Trimming removed 2 bases at V and 7 bases at J, with 8 bases between. Germline V gene sequence: CDR1 SGHVS, CDR2 FQNEAQ. This CDR3 contains 12 residues. CDR3 loop: CASSLQDRGYTF. CDR3 coding DNA: TGTGCCAGCAGCTTACAGGACCGTGGCTACACCTTC.

This clonotype has just a few counts. The V gene is TRBV24-1, the J gene TRBJ2-5, with 14 positions matching TRBD2. Unmatched junction bases numbered 6, after V lost 2 bases and J lost 5 bases. Per germline, CDR1 KGHDR and CDR2 SFDVKD. The CDR3 consists of 17 residues. This chain's CDR3 is CATSDWGLAGEEETQYF. The CDR3 nucleotides are TGTGCCACCAGTGATTGGGGACTAGCGGGAGAAGAGGAGACCCAGTACTTC.

This clonotype appeared a few times. The rearrangement joins TRBV4-1 to TRBJ2-5; 12 nucleotides match TRBD2. Germline CDR1 MGHRA, CDR2 YSYEKL. There are 20 residues in the CDR3. Losses at the gene ends were 0 bases for V and 2 bases for J; bases not matched to a gene: 13. CDR3 amino acids: CASSQDHLAGGRGGQETQYF. CDR3 DNA sequence: TGCGCCAGCAGCCAAGATCATCTAGCGGGAGGGCGAGGAGGACAAGAGACCCAGTACTTC.

This rearrangement joins TRBV20-1 to TRBJ2-5; no firm D call. This CDR3 has 13 amino acids. Trimming stripped 3 bases from V and 4 bases from J, with 12 bases between. Germline CDR1 DFQATT, CDR2 SNEGSKA (reference sequence). CDR3 loop: CSASLPGPETQYF. In DNA, the CDR3 is TGCAGTGCTAGCTTGCCAGGCCCAGAGACCCAGTACTTC.

This chain links TRBV5-6 with TRBJ2-5; D unresolved. Germline V gives CDR1 SGHDT, CDR2 YYEEEE. CDR3 size: 16 residues. V gave up 2 bases and J gave up 6 bases, with 20 bases separating them. CDR3 in amino acids: CASSFRGSPAQKTQYF. Here the CDR3 DNA reads TGTGCCAGCAGCTTTCGCGGTTCGCCGGCCCAGAAGACCCAGTACTTC.

V usage is TRBV18 and J usage is TRBJ2-5; D ambiguous. Trimming shortened V by 2 bases and J by 2 bases, and 15 bases separated the two germline ends. The CDR3 is made up of 16 amino acids. Germline V gene data show CDR1 as KGHSH and CDR2 as LQKENI. The CDR3 region is CASSPRFDFDQETQYF. Here the CDR3 DNA reads TGTGCCAGCTCACCAAGGTTCGATTTTGATCAAGAGACCCAGTACTTC. Based on the CDR3 plus reference TRBV18 and TRBJ2-5, the full variable domain is NAGVMQNPRHLVRRRGQEARLRCSPMKGHSHVYWYRQLPEEGLKFMVYLQKENIIDESGMPKERFSAEFPKEGPSILRIQQVVRGDSAAYFCASSPRFDFDQETQYFGPGTRLLVL.

V gene TRBV5-6 combines with J gene TRBJ2-5; no firm D call. This CDR3 is 14 amino acids long. The germline gives CDR1 SGHDT, CDR2 YYEEEE. V was trimmed by 0 bases and J by 6 bases, leaving 12 bases between them. CDR3 nucleotide sequence: TGTGCCAGCAGCTTGGAAACGCCTCCCAAGACCCAGTACTTC. Its protein product is CASSLETPPKTQYF.

The V and J genes are TRBV24-1 and TRBJ2-1; 7 bases fit TRBD1. The germline gives CDR1 KGHDR, CDR2 SFDVKD. This CDR3 has 16 amino acids. V lost 4 bases and J lost 3; bases outside the gene matches: 8. The CDR3 loop reads CATSDSRGRGYNEQFF. The CDR3 coding sequence is TGTGCCACCAGTGACTCTAGGGGGCGCGGCTACAATGAGCAGTTCTTC.

By proportion, this clonotype is medium-sized (0.01 to 0.1%). This chain links TRBV28 with TRBJ1-1, with TRBD1 identical over 8 bases. This CDR3 has 14 residues. V lost 9 bases, J lost 4 bases, and 10 bases stayed unmatched. The germline V gene has CDR1 MDHEN and CDR2 SYDVKM. CDR3 region: CASYQGAWVTEAFF. The CDR3 DNA follows: TGTGCCAGTTATCAGGGGGCCTGGGTCACTGAAGCTTTCTTT.

The chain has TRBV9 and TRBJ2-3; 8 positions match TRBD2. Germline V gene sequence: CDR1 SGDLS, CDR2 YYNGEE. CDR3 length: 14 amino acids. Trimming cost V 4 bases and J 4 bases; bases outside gene matches: 5. As DNA, the CDR3 is TGTGCCAGCAGCCCAAGCGGGAGACCAGATACGCAGTATTTT. Amino acids: CASSPSGRPDTQYF.

V is TRBV4-1 and J is TRBJ2-2; possibly TRBD1 for D (5 bases). Germline CDR1 and CDR2: MGHRA and YSYEKL. The CDR3 spans 15 residues. V lost 5 bases to trimming and J lost 1 base, with 11 bases between them. The CDR3 region has the DNA TGCGCCAGCAGCGTAGGCAGGGTGAACACCGGGGAGCTGTTTTTT. Translating it yields CASSVGRVNTGELFF.

The chain uses TRBV12-3 or TRBV12-4 and TRBJ2-7, with D possibly TRBD1 on 6 matching bases. V gave up 5 bases and J gave up 4 bases, with 12 bases separating them. CDR3 length: 13 amino acids. The CDR3 sequence: CASSIGTSYEQYV. The CDR3 DNA is TGTGCCAGCAGTATCGGGACAAGTTACGAGCAGTACGTC.

This chain links TRBV28 with TRBJ1-1; 9 bases match TRBD1. CDR1 is MDHEN, CDR2 SYDVKM, per germline. The junction had 2 bases not matched to a gene; V was cut back by 1 base and J by 5 bases. The length of the CDR3 is 14 residues. The CDR3 coding sequence is TGTGCCAGCAGTTTATACAGGGGGCAAACTGAAGCTTTCTTT. This codes for CASSLYRGQTEAFF. The complete variable domain, with remaining parts taken from reference TRBV28 and TRBJ1-1, reads DVKVTQSSRYLVKRTGEKVFLECVQDMDHENMFWYRQDPGLGLRLIYFSYDVKMKEKGDIPEGYSVSREKKERFSLILESASTNQTSMYLCASSLYRGQTEAFFGQGTRLTVV.

The chain links TRBV6-6 to TRBJ1-1; TRBD1 might be the D (6 bases). V was pared by 5 bases and J by 7 bases, with 14 bases between. CDR1 MNHNY and CDR2 SVGAGI come from the germline V gene (reference sequence). The CDR3 consists of 13 residues. CDR3 protein: CASSPHQGFEAFF. The CDR3 DNA reads TGTGCCAGCAGTCCGCATCAGGGGTTTGAAGCTTTCTTT.